The 14 T cell receptor beta chains below all came from one sample that was sequenced in a study of shared clonotypes between healthy human individuals. Assay: immunoSEQ multiplex PCR; the TCRdb copy retains only in-frame clones and omits some. The sample contains 400,000 to 550,000 clones, less than 80% of which appear only once. Sequenced: PBMCs. These receptor sequences come from a woman in her thirties or forties in good health. Some clones in this sample may be carry-over from other donors' samples.

The chain combines TRBV18 with TRBJ2-7, with 7 bases matching TRBD1. Germline lookup yields CDR1 KGHSH and CDR2 LQKENI. V gave up 2 bases and J gave up 2 bases; unmatched junction bases: 9. The CDR3 loop spans 16 amino acids. CDR3 amino acids: CASSPGPGQVPYEQYF. For the CDR3, the DNA is TGTGCCAGCTCACCAGGCCCCGGACAGGTCCCCTACGAGCAGTACTTC.

Of note for this clone: Other nucleotide sequences from this sample produce the same CDR3. The V and J genes are TRBV29-1 and TRBJ2-7; the match to TRBD2 covers 12 bases. Germline CDR1 reads SQVTM; CDR2 reads ANQGSEA. The CDR3 consists of 13 residues. Trimming removed 6 bases from V and 2 bases from J; junction bases left unmatched: 2. CDR3 DNA sequence: TGCAGCGTACGGACTAGCGGGACCTACGAGCAGTACTTC. Its translation: CSVRTSGTYEQYF.

This chain joins TRBV7-3 and TRBJ2-7, with a weak D call TRBD1 (6 bases). V shed 5 bases and J shed 6 bases, with 14 bases lying between them. CDR1 is SGHTA, CDR2 FQGTGA, per germline. CDR3 length: 13 amino acids. This CDR3 reads CASSPTRDTEQYF. The CDR3 DNA is TGTGCCAGCAGCCCGACCCGGGACACCGAGCAGTACTTC.

The J gene is TRBJ1-3, the V gene TRBV6-5, with TRBD1 as a possible D gene (6 bases). Germline V gene sequence: CDR1 MNHEY, CDR2 SVGAGI. The CDR3 has 13 residues. V was trimmed by 5 bases and J by 8 bases, leaving 13 bases between them. DNA of the CDR3: TGTGCCAGCAGTCCCTCCAGGGGTTACACCATATATTTT. It encodes CASSPSRGYTIYF.

This clone was counted once. With only one base between it and a far larger clone, this is likely a read error. Different DNA sequences within this sample yield the same CDR3. V and J are TRBV5-8 and TRBJ2-1; D not resolved. Looked up from germline, CDR1 is SGHTS and CDR2 is YDEGEE. The CDR3 sequence is 15 residues long. Here the CDR3 DNA reads TGCGCCAGCAGCTTGATAGGAGTAACCAACAATGAGCAGTTCTTC. It translates to CASSLIGVTNNEQFF.

The chain is built from TRBV4-3 and TRBJ1-1, with TRBD1 matching 9 bases. Germline trimming cut 0 bases from V and 9 bases from J; bases unmatched to any gene: 5. The CDR3 runs 14 residues. Germline CDR1 and CDR2: LGHNA and YSLEER. The CDR3 DNA reads as TGCGCCAGCAGCCAAGAAGTAGGGACAGGGCAAGCTTTCTTT. Its translation is CASSQEVGTGQAFF.

The rearrangement joins TRBV28 to TRBJ2-7; 11 nucleotides line up with TRBD2. Trimming cost V 1 base and J 0 bases; bases outside gene matches: 2. This CDR3 comprises 16 residues. The germline V gene encodes CDR1 MDHEN and CDR2 SYDVKM. CDR3 in amino acids: CASSLLGTSGSYEQYF. The DNA for the CDR3 is TGTGCCAGCAGTTTATTGGGGACTAGCGGCTCCTACGAGCAGTACTTC. Full variable domain (rest looked up from reference TRBV28 and TRBJ2-7): DVKVTQSSRYLVKRTGEKVFLECVQDMDHENMFWYRQDPGLGLRLIYFSYDVKMKEKGDIPEGYSVSREKKERFSLILESASTNQTSMYLCASSLLGTSGSYEQYFGPGTRLTVT.

This clone was counted only a few times. The chain carries TRBV28 and TRBJ2-1, with 8 bases lining up with TRBD2. This CDR3 contains 16 residues. Losses at the gene ends were 4 bases for V and 0 bases for J; bases not matched to a gene: 5. The germline gives CDR1 MDHEN, CDR2 SYDVKM. CDR3 loop: CASSSSSGSSYNEQFF. Written as DNA, the CDR3 is TGTGCCAGCAGTTCCTCAAGCGGGAGCTCCTACAATGAGCAGTTCTTC.

Only a few counts were recorded for this clone. The rearrangement uses TRBV5-1 and TRBJ2-7; TRBD1 matches at 7 bases. Per the germline V gene, CDR1 is SGHRS and CDR2 is YFSETQ. V was clipped by 0 bases and J by 2 bases; unmatched bases: 2. This CDR3 comprises 14 residues. For the CDR3, the DNA is TGCGCCAGCAGCTTGGAGGGACAGACCTACGAGCAGTACTTC. Amino acid sequence: CASSLEGQTYEQYF.

CDR3 protein: CSAEQGFTQYF. In nucleotides, the CDR3 is TGCAGTGCTGAACAGGGATTTACGCAGTATTTT. The rearrangement joins TRBV20-1 to TRBJ2-3; TRBD1 is a possible D gene (6 bases). The ends were cut back, 5 bases at V and 8 bases at J, with 11 bases in the middle. CDR3 length: 11 amino acids. Germline CDR1 DFQATT, CDR2 SNEGSKA (reference sequence).

Worth noting for this clone: One end of the junction fails to match germline, which may point to a read error. The rearrangement uses TRBV15 and TRBJ2-3, with D possibly being TRBD2 (5 bases). The CDR3 spans 15 residues. CDR1 and CDR2 (germline): LNHNV, YYDKDF (reference sequence). The CDR3 DNA follows: TGTGCCACCAGCAGAGATGAGGGAGCCACATATACGCAGTATTTT. This translates into CATSRDEGATYTQYF.

The rearrangement joins TRBV11-2 to TRBJ2-3; TRBD2 matches 7 bases. Germline loops: CDR1 SGHAT, CDR2 FQNNGV. The ends lost 3 bases at V and 4 bases at J; junction bases unmatched: 4. CDR3 length equals 14 residues. CDR3 amino acids: CASSFSLAADTQYF. The DNA of the CDR3 is TGTGCCAGCAGCTTCTCGCTAGCGGCAGATACGCAGTATTTT.

This clone was found a few times. The chain uses TRBV28 and TRBJ1-1; 12 bases fit TRBD1. The germline gives CDR1 MDHEN, CDR2 SYDVKM. V was clipped by 2 bases and J by 0 bases; unmatched bases: 7. The CDR3 is 18 amino acids. The CDR3 spells CASSLIYGTGGLNTEAFF. CDR3 sequence (DNA): TGTGCCAGCAGTTTAATTTACGGGACAGGGGGCCTGAACACTGAAGCTTTCTTT.

J is TRBJ2-7 and V is TRBV4-1, with a weak D call TRBD2 (5 bases). Germline assignment: CDR1 MGHRA and CDR2 YSYEKL. The V end lost 0 bases, the J end lost 0 bases, and 9 bases lay between the germline ends. This CDR3 is built from 15 residues. The CDR3 protein is CASSQDSGDSYEQYF. The CDR3 bases are TGCGCCAGCAGCCAAGACTCCGGGGACTCCTACGAGCAGTACTTC.